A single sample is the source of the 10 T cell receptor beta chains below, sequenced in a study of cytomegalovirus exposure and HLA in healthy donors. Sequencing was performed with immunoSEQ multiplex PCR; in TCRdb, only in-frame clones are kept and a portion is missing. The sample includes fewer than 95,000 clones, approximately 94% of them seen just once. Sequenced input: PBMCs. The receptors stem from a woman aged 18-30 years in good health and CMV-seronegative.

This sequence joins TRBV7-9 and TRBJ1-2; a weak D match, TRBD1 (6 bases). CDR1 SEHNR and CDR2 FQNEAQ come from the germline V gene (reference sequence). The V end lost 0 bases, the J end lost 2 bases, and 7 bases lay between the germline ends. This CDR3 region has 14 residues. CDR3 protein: CASSLAQGNYGYTF. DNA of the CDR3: TGTGCCAGCAGCTTAGCGCAGGGGAACTATGGCTACACCTTC. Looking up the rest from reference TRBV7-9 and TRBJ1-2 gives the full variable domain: DTGVSQNPRHKITKRGQNVTFRCDPISEHNRLYWYRQTLGQGPEFLTYFQNEAQLEKSRLLSDRFSAERPKGSFSTLEIQRTEQGDSAMYLCASSLAQGNYGYTFGSGTRLTVV.

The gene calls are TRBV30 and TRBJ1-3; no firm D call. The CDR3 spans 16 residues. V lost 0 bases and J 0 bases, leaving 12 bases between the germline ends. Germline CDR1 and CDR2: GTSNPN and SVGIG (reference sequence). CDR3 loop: CAWSVPPLSSGNTIYF. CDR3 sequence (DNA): TGTGCCTGGAGTGTACCCCCCCTTAGCTCTGGAAACACCATATATTTT.

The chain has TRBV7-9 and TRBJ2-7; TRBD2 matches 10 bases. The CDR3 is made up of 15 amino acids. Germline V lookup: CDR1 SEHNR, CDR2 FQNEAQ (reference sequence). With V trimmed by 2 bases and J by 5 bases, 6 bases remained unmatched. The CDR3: CASSLKAGGPDEQYF. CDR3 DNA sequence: TGTGCCAGCAGCTTAAAAGCGGGGGGGCCCGACGAGCAGTACTTC.

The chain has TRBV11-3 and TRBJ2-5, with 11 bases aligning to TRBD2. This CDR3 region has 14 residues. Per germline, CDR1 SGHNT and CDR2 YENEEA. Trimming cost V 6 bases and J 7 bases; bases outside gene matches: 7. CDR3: CASSSSGGQGTQYF. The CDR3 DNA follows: TGTGCCAGCAGTTCTAGCGGGGGGCAGGGGACCCAGTACTTC.

CDR3 sequence (DNA): TGTGCCAGCAGCGGGGGATTAGGACTAGACCTCACAGATACGCAGTATTTT. This encodes CASSGGLGLDLTDTQYF. This chain joins TRBV9 and TRBJ2-3, with TRBD2 matching 7 bases. Trimming took 3 bases from V and 2 from J; bases not matched to a gene: 12. This CDR3 contains 17 residues. Germline V gives CDR1 SGDLS, CDR2 YYNGEE.

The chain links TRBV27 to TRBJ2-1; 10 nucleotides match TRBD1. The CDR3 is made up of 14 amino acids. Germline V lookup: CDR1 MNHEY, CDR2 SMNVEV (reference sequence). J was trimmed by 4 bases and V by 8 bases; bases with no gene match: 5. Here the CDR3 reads CASSDRGLYNEQFF. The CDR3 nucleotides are TGTGCCAGCTCCGACAGGGGGCTTTACAATGAGCAGTTCTTC.

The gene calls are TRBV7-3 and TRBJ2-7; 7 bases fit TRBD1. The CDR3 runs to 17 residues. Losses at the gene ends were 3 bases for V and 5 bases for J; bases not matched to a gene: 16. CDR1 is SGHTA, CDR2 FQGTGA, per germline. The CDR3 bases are TGTGCCAGCAGCTTCCGCCTAACCGGGACAGCGATTCACGAGCAGTACTTC. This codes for CASSFRLTGTAIHEQYF. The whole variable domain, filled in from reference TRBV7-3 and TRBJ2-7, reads GAGVSQTPSNKVTEKGKYVELRCDPISGHTALYWYRQSLGQGPEFLIYFQGTGAADDSGLPNDRFFAVRPEGSVSTLKIQRTERGDSAVYLCASSFRLTGTAIHEQYFGPGTRLTVT.

The DNA of the CDR3 is TGTGCCACCAGCAGGATGGGGCATGGCCACACAGATACGCAGTATTTT. Its translation: CATSRMGHGHTDTQYF. The gene calls are TRBV15 and TRBJ2-3; the D gene is possibly TRBD1 (5 bases). Germline assignment: CDR1 LNHNV and CDR2 YYDKDF (reference sequence). The CDR3 is 16 residues long. Trimming cost V 3 bases and J 2 bases, with 15 bases left between them. Filled out from reference TRBV15 and TRBJ2-3, the complete variable domain reads DAMVIQNPRYQVTQFGKPVTLSCSQTLNHNVMYWYQQKSSQAPKLLFHYYDKDFNNEADTPDNFQSRRPNTSFCFLDIRSPGLGDTAMYLCATSRMGHGHTDTQYFGPGTRLTVL.

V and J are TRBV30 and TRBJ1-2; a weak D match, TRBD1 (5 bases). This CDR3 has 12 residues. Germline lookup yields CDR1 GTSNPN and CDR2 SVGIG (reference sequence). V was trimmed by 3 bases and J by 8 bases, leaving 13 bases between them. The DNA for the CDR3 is TGTGCCTGGAGAGTCGGGGGGTACGGCTACACCTTC. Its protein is CAWRVGGYGYTF.

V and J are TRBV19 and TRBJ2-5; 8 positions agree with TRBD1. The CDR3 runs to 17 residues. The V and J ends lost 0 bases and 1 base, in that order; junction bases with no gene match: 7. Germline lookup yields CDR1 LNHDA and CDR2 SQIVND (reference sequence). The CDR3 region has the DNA TGTGCCAGTAGTATAGATAGGGGACAGGCAGCCCAAGAGACCCAGTACTTC. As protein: CASSIDRGQAAQETQYF.